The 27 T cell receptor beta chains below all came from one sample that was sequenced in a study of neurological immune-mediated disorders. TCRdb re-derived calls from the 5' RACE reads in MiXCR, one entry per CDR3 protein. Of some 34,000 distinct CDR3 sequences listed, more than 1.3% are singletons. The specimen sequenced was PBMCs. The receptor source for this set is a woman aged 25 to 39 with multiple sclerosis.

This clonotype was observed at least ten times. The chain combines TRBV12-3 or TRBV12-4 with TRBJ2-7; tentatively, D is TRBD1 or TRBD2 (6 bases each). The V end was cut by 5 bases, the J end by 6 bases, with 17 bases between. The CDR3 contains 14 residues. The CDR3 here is CASSPGALWPEQYF. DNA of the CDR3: TGTGCCAGCAGTCCGGGGGCGCTTTGGCCCGAGCAGTACTTC.

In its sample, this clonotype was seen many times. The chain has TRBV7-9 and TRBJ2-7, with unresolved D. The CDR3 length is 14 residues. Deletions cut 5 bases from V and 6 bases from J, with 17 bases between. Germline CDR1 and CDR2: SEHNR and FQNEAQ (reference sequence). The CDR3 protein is CASSETRSSPEQYF. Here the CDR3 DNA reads TGTGCCAGCAGCGAAACCCGGTCAAGTCCCGAGCAGTACTTC.

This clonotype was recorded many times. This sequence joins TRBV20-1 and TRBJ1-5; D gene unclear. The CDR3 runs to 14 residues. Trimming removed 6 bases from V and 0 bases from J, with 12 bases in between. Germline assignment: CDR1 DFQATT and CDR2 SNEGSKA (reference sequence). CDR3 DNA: TGCAGTGCCAAGGGCACAGATAGCAATCAGCCCCAGCATTTT. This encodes CSAKGTDSNQPQHF.

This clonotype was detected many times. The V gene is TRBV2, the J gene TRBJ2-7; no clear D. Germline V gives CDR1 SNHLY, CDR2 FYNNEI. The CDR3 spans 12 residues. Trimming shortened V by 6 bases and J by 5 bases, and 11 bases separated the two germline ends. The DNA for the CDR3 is TGTGCCAGCAGCATTGACGGTGACGAGCAGTACTTC. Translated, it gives CASSIDGDEQYF.

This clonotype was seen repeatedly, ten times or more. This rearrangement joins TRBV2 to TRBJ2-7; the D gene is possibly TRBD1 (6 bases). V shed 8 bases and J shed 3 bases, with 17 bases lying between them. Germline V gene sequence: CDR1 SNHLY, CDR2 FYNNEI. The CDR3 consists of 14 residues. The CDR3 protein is CASAEGDNFYEQYF. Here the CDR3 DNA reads TGTGCCAGCGCCGAGGGGGACAACTTCTACGAGCAGTACTTC.

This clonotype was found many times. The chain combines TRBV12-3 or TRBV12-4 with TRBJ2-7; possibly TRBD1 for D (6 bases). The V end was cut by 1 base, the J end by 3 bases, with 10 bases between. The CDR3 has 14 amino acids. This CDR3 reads CASSLEGRGYEQYF. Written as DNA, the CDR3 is TGTGCCAGCAGTTTAGAGGGCAGGGGCTACGAGCAGTACTTC.

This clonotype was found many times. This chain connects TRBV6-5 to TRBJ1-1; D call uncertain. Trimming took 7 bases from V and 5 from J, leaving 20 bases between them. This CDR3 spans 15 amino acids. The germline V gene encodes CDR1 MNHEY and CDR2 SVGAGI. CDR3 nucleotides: TGTGCCAGCATCGCCCTAGTTGCTCGGTATACTGAAGCTTTCTTT. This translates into CASIALVARYTEAFF.

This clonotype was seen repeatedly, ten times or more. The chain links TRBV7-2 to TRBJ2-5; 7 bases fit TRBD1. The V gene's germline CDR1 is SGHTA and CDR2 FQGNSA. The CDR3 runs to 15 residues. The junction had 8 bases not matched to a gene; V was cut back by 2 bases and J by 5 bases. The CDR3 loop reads CASSLIGGEWETQYF. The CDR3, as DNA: TGTGCCAGCAGCTTAATAGGGGGCGAATGGGAGACCCAGTACTTC.

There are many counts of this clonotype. CDR3 residues: CASSQRLAGTDTQYF. The CDR3 DNA is TGTGCCAGCAGCCAACGACTAGCGGGCACAGATACGCAGTATTTT. The V and J genes are TRBV9 and TRBJ2-3, with TRBD2 matching over 9 bases. CDR1 and CDR2 from the germline V gene are SGDLS and YYNGEE. The CDR3 sequence is 15 residues long. Trimming cost V 4 bases and J 1 base; bases outside gene matches: 4.

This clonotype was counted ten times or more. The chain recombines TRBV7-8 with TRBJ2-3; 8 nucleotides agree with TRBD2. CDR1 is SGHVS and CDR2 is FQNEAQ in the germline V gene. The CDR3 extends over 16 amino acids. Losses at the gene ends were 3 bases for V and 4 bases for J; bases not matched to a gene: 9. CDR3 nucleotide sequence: TGTGCCAGCAGCTTTTCCCAGCGGGGGCCCGCAGATACGCAGTATTTT. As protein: CASSFSQRGPADTQYF.

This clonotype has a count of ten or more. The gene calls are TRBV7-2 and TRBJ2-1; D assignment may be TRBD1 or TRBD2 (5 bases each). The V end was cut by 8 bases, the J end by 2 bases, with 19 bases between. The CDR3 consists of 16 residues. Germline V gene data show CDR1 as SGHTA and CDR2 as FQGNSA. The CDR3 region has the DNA TGTGCCAGCCACCTAACAATTGGGGGAGCCTACAATGAGCAGTTCTTC. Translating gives CASHLTIGGAYNEQFF.

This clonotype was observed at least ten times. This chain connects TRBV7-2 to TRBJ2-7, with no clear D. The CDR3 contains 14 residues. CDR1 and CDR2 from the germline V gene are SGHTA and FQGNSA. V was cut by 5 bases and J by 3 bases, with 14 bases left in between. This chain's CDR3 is CASSSGPEIYEQYF. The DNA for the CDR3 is TGTGCCAGCAGCAGTGGCCCAGAAATCTACGAGCAGTACTTC.

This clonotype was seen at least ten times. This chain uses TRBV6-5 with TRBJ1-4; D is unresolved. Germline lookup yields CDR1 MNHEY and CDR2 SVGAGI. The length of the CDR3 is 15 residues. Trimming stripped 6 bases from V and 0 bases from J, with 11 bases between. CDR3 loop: CASRSSGSTNEKLFF. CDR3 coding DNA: TGTGCCAGCAGATCCTCGGGGTCAACTAATGAAAAACTGTTTTTT.

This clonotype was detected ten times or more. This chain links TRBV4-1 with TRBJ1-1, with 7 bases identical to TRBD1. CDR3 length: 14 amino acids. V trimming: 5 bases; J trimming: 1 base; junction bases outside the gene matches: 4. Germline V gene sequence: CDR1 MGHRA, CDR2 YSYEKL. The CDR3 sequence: CASSKTGRNTEAFF. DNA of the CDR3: TGCGCCAGCAGCAAGACAGGGAGGAACACTGAAGCTTTCTTT.

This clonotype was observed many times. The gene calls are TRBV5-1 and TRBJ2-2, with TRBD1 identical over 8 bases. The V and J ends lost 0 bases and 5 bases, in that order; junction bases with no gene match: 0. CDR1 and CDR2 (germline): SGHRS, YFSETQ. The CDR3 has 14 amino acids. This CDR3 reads CASSLGDRTGELFF. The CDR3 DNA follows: TGCGCCAGCAGCTTGGGGGACAGGACCGGGGAGCTGTTTTTT.

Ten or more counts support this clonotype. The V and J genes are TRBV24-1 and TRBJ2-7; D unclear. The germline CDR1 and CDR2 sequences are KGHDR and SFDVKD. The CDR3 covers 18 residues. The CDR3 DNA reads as TGTACGACCGTCCCTCCCCCACCGGACCGAAAAAAGCCCTACGAGCAGTACTTC. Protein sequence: CTTVPPPPDRKKPYEQYF.

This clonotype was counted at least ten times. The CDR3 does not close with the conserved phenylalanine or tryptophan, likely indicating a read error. CDR3 DNA: TGTGCCAGCAGCTTGGAGGGGTACAGAGGAACTGAAGCTTTCTGT. Translation gives CASSLEGYRGTEAFC. The rearrangement links TRBV7-2 to TRBJ1-1, with D possibly matching TRBD1 (5 bases). This CDR3 spans 15 amino acids. Germline values: CDR1 SGHTA, CDR2 FQGNSA. Between the trimmed V and J ends, which lost 3 bases and 5 bases, there was a span of 16 bases.

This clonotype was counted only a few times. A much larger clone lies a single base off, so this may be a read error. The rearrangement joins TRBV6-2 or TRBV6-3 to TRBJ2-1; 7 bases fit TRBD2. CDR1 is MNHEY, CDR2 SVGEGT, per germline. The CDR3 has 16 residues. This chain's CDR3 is CASSPPGAGDYNAQFF. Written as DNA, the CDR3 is TGTGCCAGCAGCCCCCCCGGGGCGGGGGACTACAATGCGCAGTTCTTC.

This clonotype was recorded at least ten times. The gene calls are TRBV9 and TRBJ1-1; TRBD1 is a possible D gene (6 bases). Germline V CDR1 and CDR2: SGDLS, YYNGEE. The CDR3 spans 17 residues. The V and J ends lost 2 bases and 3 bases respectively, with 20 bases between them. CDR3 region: CASSVTQGPEGDTEAFF. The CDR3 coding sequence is TGTGCCAGCAGCGTGACGCAGGGGCCCGAGGGGGACACTGAAGCTTTCTTT.

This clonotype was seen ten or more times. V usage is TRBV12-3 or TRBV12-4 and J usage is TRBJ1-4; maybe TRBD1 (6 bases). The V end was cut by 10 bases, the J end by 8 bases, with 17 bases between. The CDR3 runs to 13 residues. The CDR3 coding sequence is TGTGCCACCGGACGGGGGCCGGGAGAAAAACTGTTTTTT. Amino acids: CATGRGPGEKLFF.

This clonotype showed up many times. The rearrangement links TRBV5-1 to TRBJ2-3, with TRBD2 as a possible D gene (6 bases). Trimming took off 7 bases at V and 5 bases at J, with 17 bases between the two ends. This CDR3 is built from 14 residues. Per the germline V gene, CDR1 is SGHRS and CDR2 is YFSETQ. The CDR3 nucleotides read TGCGCCAGCTCCTTGGAGGGGTTACAAGATACGCAGTATTTT. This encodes CASSLEGLQDTQYF.

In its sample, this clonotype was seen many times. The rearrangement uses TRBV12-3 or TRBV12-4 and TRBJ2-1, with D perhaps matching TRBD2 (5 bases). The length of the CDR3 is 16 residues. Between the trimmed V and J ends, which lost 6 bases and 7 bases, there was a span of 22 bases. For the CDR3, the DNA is TGTGCCAGCAGCAGAGGACCGGGAAAGTTGCTGAATGAGCAGTTCTTC. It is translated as CASSRGPGKLLNEQFF.

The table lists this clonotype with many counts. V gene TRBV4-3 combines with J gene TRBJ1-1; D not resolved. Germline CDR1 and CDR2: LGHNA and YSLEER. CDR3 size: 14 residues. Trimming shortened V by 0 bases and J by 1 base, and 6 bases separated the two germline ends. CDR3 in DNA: TGCGCCAGCAGCCAAGAAGCGGCGAACACTGAAGCTTTCTTT. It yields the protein CASSQEAANTEAFF.

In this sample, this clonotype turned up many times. The CDR3 here is CASSLSNPPYEQYF. CDR3 DNA: TGTGCCAGCTCCCTTTCAAATCCCCCCTACGAGCAGTACTTC. This chain uses TRBV12-3 or TRBV12-4 with TRBJ2-7; no reliable D call. The germline V and J ends were trimmed by 8 bases and 2 bases, with 16 bases remaining between them. The CDR3 is made up of 14 amino acids.

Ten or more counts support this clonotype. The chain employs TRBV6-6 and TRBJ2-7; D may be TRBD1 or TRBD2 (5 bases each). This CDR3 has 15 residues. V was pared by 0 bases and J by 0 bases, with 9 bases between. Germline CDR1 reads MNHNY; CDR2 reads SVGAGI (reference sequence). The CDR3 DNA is TGTGCCAGCAGTTACTCGGGGACCGACTCCTACGAGCAGTACTTC. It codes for CASSYSGTDSYEQYF.

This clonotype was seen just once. The CDR3 coding sequence is TGTGCCAGCTCACCACCACTGCGGGGTGACAATGAGCAGTTCTTC. This sequence encodes CASSPPLRGDNEQFF. The chain carries TRBV18 and TRBJ2-1; D is possibly TRBD2 (6 bases). The CDR3 has 15 amino acids. The V gene lost 0 bases and the J gene lost 5 bases, with 11 bases spanning the gap. Germline assignment: CDR1 KGHSH and CDR2 LQKENI.

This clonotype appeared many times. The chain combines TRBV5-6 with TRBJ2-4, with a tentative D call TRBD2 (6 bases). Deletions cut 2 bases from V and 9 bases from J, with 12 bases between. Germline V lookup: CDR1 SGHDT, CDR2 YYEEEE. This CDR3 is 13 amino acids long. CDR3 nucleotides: TGTGCCAGCAGCTTCGGGAGACGGAGCATTCAGTACTTC. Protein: CASSFGRRSIQYF. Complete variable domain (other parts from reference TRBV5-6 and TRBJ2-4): DAGVTQSPTHLIKTRGQQVTLRCSPKSGHDTVSWYQQALGQGPQFIFQYYEEEERQRGNFPDRFSGHQFPNYSSELNVNALLLGDSALYLCASSFGRRSIQYFGAGTRLSVL.